These 31 T cell receptor beta chains were all obtained from the same sample, sequenced in a study of glioma-infiltrating T cells. The iRepertoire nested amplicon-rescue multiplex PCR amplified TCR alpha and beta CDR3s from RNA. TCRdb re-analysed the multiplex PCR reads in MiXCR, keeping a single row per CDR3 protein. The data show around 97,000 distinct CDR3 sequences, 25% to 30% seen once. Source material: glioma tissue, nonneoplastic brain tissue, or PBMCs (not recorded which). Receptors originate from a human donor with low-grade glioma or glioblastoma, undergoing nonglioma brain surgery, or in good health (not recorded which).

This clonotype showed up many times. This chain uses TRBV7-3 with TRBJ2-1; TRBD2 agrees at 7 bases. The CDR3 loop spans 15 amino acids. Per the germline V gene, CDR1 is SGHTA and CDR2 is FQGTGA. The V and J ends lost 5 bases and 1 base, in that order; junction bases with no gene match: 5. The CDR3 loop reads CASSATSASYNEQFF. CDR3 nucleotides: TGTGCCAGCAGCGCAACTAGCGCATCCTACAATGAGCAGTTCTTC.

As for this clonotype: Possible read error: a much larger clone is one base away. The V gene is TRBV20-1, the J gene TRBJ1-4; D may be TRBD1 (6 bases). Per the germline V gene, CDR1 is DFQATT and CDR2 is SNEGSKA (reference sequence). Trimming pared 4 bases from V and 6 bases from J, leaving 18 bases between. This CDR3 region has 15 residues. The CDR3 nucleotides read TGCAGTGCTATAGATCCGGGGGGCGGGTATGAAAAACTGTTTTTT. This gives the protein CSAIDPGGGYEKLFF.

The chain joins TRBV7-3 to TRBJ2-3; D not certain. V was pared by 5 bases and J by 0 bases, with 9 bases between. This CDR3 spans 14 amino acids. CDR1 SGHTA and CDR2 FQGTGA come from the germline V gene. CDR3 sequence (DNA): TGTGCCAGCAGCCCGGCTGGGAGCACAGATACGCAGTATTTT. Translating it yields CASSPAGSTDTQYF. Filled out from reference TRBV7-3 and TRBJ2-3, the complete variable domain reads GAGVSQTPSNKVTEKGKYVELRCDPISGHTALYWYRQSLGQGPEFLIYFQGTGAADDSGLPNDRFFAVRPEGSVSTLKIQRTERGDSAVYLCASSPAGSTDTQYFGPGTRLTVL.

In regard to this clonotype: A read error is possible here, since a much larger clone lies one base away. This rearrangement joins TRBV20-1 to TRBJ1-1; D is uncertain. Per the germline V gene, CDR1 is DFQATT and CDR2 is SNEGSKA (reference sequence). The CDR3 length is 12 residues. CDR3 amino acids: CSASDGNNEAFF. DNA for the CDR3: TGCAGTGCCTCGGACGGGAACAATGAAGCTTTCTTT.

A note on this clonotype: This likely comes from a read error, as the CDR3 has no conserved phenylalanine or tryptophan at its end. The chain recombines TRBV29-1 with TRBJ2-1; D is undetermined. Germline assignment: CDR1 SQVTM and CDR2 ANQGSEA. The CDR3 has 11 residues. The V end lost 8 bases, the J end lost 10 bases, and 15 bases lay between the germline ends. The CDR3 protein is CSHIDPGEQFL. CDR3 nucleotides: TGCAGCCATATCGACCCCGGCGAGCAGTTCCTC.

The rearrangement uses TRBV19 and TRBJ2-1; tentative D call: TRBD1 (6 bases). CDR1 and CDR2 from the germline V gene are LNHDA and SQIVND (reference sequence). The CDR3 consists of 14 residues. The V end lost 7 bases, the J end lost 5 bases, and 15 bases lay between the germline ends. CDR3 DNA: TGTGCCAGTACCAAGATTTACAGGGACAATGAGCAGTTCTTC. It translates to CASTKIYRDNEQFF.

A few counts support this clonotype. The chain is built from TRBV7-9 and TRBJ2-1; perhaps TRBD2 as D (5 bases). CDR1 and CDR2 from the germline V gene are SEHNR and FQNEAQ (reference sequence). The CDR3 is 15 residues long. Between the trimmed V and J ends, which lost 3 bases and 0 bases, there was a span of 9 bases. CDR3 bases: TGTGCCAGCAGCTTGGGTACTAGCTCCTACAATGAGCAGTTCTTC. Translation gives CASSLGTSSYNEQFF.

As concerns this clonotype: Given a much more abundant clone one base away, this may be a read error. The chain employs TRBV2 and TRBJ1-5; 7 bases agree with TRBD1. The CDR3 is 15 residues long. CDR1 and CDR2 (germline): SNHLY, FYNNEI. V was pared by 7 bases and J by 1 base, with 7 bases of the junction left unmatched. The CDR3 sequence is CASMSGTASNQPQHF. The DNA of the CDR3 is TGTGCCAGCATGAGCGGGACAGCCAGCAATCAGCCCCAGCATTTT.

This clonotype came up a few times. This chain joins TRBV29-1 and TRBJ1-1; D is perhaps TRBD1 (5 bases). Germline V gene data show CDR1 as SQVTM and CDR2 as ANQGSEA. Trimming took off 7 bases at V and 0 bases at J, with 15 bases between the two ends. This CDR3 is built from 14 residues. CDR3 sequence: CSGRVQVMNTEAFF. The CDR3, as DNA: TGCAGCGGGAGGGTACAGGTAATGAACACTGAAGCTTTCTTT. The full variable domain, with the rest looked up from reference TRBV29-1 and TRBJ1-1, is SAVISQKPSRDICQRGTSLTIQCQVDSQVTMMFWYRQQPGQSLTLIATANQGSEATYESGFVIDKFPISRPNLTFSTLTVSNMSPEDSSIYLCSGRVQVMNTEAFFGQGTRLTVV.

Many counts were recorded for this clonotype. The rearrangement uses TRBV20-1 and TRBJ2-5, with a weak D call TRBD1 (6 bases). Germline-derived CDR1 and CDR2 are DFQATT and SNEGSKA (reference sequence). The CDR3 is 15 residues long. Between the trimmed V and J ends, which lost 6 bases and 5 bases, there was a span of 22 bases. The DNA for the CDR3 is TGCAGTGCGACCGAAGGGGGTGTCGGTGTGGAGACCCAGTACTTC. Amino acids: CSATEGGVGVETQYF.

This clonotype was detected only a few times. This rearrangement joins TRBV5-1 to TRBJ1-1; 9 bases line up with TRBD1. V lost 3 bases and J lost 3; bases outside the gene matches: 0. Germline V CDR1 and CDR2: SGHRS, YFSETQ. The CDR3 spans 13 residues. Written as DNA, the CDR3 is TGCGCCAGCAGCTGGACAGGGGACACTGAAGCTTTCTTT. This codes for CASSWTGDTEAFF.

In its sample, this clonotype was seen many times. The chain joins TRBV11-2 to TRBJ2-3, with 8 bases matching TRBD2. V lost 7 bases, J lost 6 bases, and 9 bases stayed unmatched. The CDR3 is 14 residues long. Germline CDR1 reads SGHAT; CDR2 reads FQNNGV. The CDR3 sequence: CASTAQRGIDTQYF. The CDR3 DNA sequence: TGTGCCAGCACCGCCCAGCGGGGGATTGATACGCAGTATTTT.

This clonotype has ten or more counts. The chain employs TRBV6-1 and TRBJ1-1, with D hard to call. The ends were cut back, 5 bases at V and 5 bases at J, with 9 bases in the middle. The CDR3 is made up of 12 amino acids. Germline V CDR1 and CDR2: MNHNS, SASEGT. The CDR3 reads CASSSIGTEAFF. The CDR3 nucleotides read TGTGCCAGCAGTTCAATCGGGACTGAAGCTTTCTTT.

This clonotype is medium-sized in the sample. The chain combines TRBV28 with TRBJ2-5, with D perhaps matching TRBD1 (6 bases). Trimming took 8 bases from V and 5 from J, leaving 21 bases between them. The CDR3 is 15 amino acids. Germline V gives CDR1 MDHEN, CDR2 SYDVKM. CDR3 bases: TGTGCCAGCGCCCCTCCCGACAGGTCGGGGGAGACCCAGTACTTC. The encoded protein is CASAPPDRSGETQYF.

In this sample, this clonotype turned up a few times. V and J are TRBV29-1 and TRBJ1-6; the D is unclear. The CDR3 runs 13 residues. V dropped 5 bases and J dropped 7 bases, with 12 bases sitting between them. Germline assignment: CDR1 SQVTM and CDR2 ANQGSEA. CDR3 region: CSVLLSSNSPLHF. The CDR3 nucleotides are TGCAGCGTTCTTTTATCAAGCAATTCACCCCTCCACTTT.

Turning to this clonotype: A much larger clone is a single base away; this may be a read error. The DNA is left out, because the CDR3 cannot be placed on it with certainty; the CDR3 is given as TCRdb lists it. The chain links TRBV7-2 to TRBJ2-1; the tabulated D call, TRBD2, remains unverified against the DNA. The CDR3 is 16 amino acids long, termini counted. Looked up from germline, CDR1 is SGHTA and CDR2 is FQGNSA. The chain's CDR3 is CASSFVAGGSLNEQSF.

About this clonotype: A much larger clone is a single base away; this may be a read error. The final CDR3 position lacks the conserved phenylalanine or tryptophan, pointing to a likely read error. The rearrangement uses TRBV11-3 and TRBJ2-3; 7 nucleotides line up with TRBD1. Looked up from germline, CDR1 is SGHNT and CDR2 is YENEEA. J was trimmed by 0 bases and V by 4 bases; bases with no gene match: 4. The CDR3 is 15 residues long. The CDR3 here is CASSSRTGSTDTQYS. Here the CDR3 DNA reads TGTGCCAGCAGCTCGCGGACAGGCAGCACAGATACGCAGTATTCT.

In the case of this clonotype: Possible read error: a much larger clone is one base away. This chain links TRBV28 with TRBJ2-7; 10 nucleotides agree with TRBD1. Germline assignment: CDR1 MDHEN and CDR2 SYDVKM. The CDR3 runs to 14 residues. This CDR3 is CASRGTGDHYEQCF. CDR3 bases: TGTGCCAGCCGAGGGACAGGGGACCACTACGAGCAGTGCTTC.

Details on this clonotype: A much larger clone differs from this one at a single base, so this may be a read error. J is TRBJ1-1 and V is TRBV7-6, with 10 positions matching TRBD1. The CDR3 has 15 amino acids. Germline CDR1 is SGHVS and CDR2 is FNYEAQ. CDR3 in amino acids: CASSTMTGGTTEAFF. DNA for the CDR3: TGTGCTAGCAGCACCATGACAGGGGGCACCACTGAAGCTTTCTTT.

This clonotype was seen many times. The rearrangement joins TRBV6-1 to TRBJ2-1; no clear D gene. The CDR3 is 14 amino acids. In germline, CDR1 is MNHNS, CDR2 SASEGT. The V end was cut by 6 bases, the J end by 5 bases, with 14 bases between. CDR3 in DNA: TGTGCCAGCAGCAGCCTTCTAGTGGACAATGAGCAGTTCTTC. It yields the protein CASSSLLVDNEQFF.

The J gene is TRBJ2-3, the V gene TRBV12-3 or TRBV12-4; D is unclear. The CDR3 consists of 14 residues. V lost 2 bases to trimming and J lost 1 base, with 7 bases between them. The CDR3 loop reads CASSLNARTDTQYF. In DNA, the CDR3 is TGTGCCAGCAGTTTAAATGCTCGCACAGATACGCAGTATTTT.

This clonotype occurred many times. V is TRBV29-1 and J is TRBJ2-5, with D perhaps TRBD1 (6 bases). The germline CDR1 and CDR2 sequences are SQVTM and ANQGSEA. This CDR3 is built from 13 residues. V lost 2 bases and J 5 bases, leaving 12 bases between the germline ends. CDR3 loop: CSVEKTGPETQYF. In DNA, the CDR3 is TGCAGCGTTGAAAAGACAGGTCCGGAGACCCAGTACTTC.

This clonotype has ten or more counts. A much larger clone differs from this one at a single base, so this may be a read error. This chain uses TRBV28 with TRBJ2-1; D is ambiguous. The CDR3 loop spans 14 amino acids. Germline loops: CDR1 MDHEN, CDR2 SYDVKM. The DNA for the CDR3 is TGTGCCAACAGTTCCCGACGTGGACGGAATGAGCAGTTCTTC. This gives the protein CANSSRRGRNEQFF.

This clonotype occurred many times. This chain uses TRBV27 with TRBJ1-6; the D gene is possibly TRBD1 (5 bases). Germline loops: CDR1 MNHEY, CDR2 SMNVEV (reference sequence). Trimming cost V 1 base and J 12 bases, with 13 bases left between them. The CDR3 contains 14 residues. CDR3 region: CASSLFHQGLPLHF. The CDR3 coding sequence is TGTGCCAGCAGTTTATTTCATCAGGGACTACCCCTCCACTTT.

As concerns this clonotype: A much bigger clone sits one base away, suggesting this may be a read error. The chain employs TRBV2 and TRBJ1-1; D is ambiguous. The CDR3 length is 13 residues. CDR1 is SNHLY, CDR2 FYNNEI, per germline. For the CDR3, the DNA is TGTGCCAGCAGGGCCTCAATGAACACTGGAGCTTTCTTT. This gives the protein CASRASMNTGAFF.

This chain connects TRBV19 to TRBJ2-7; D ambiguous. The germline CDR1 and CDR2 sequences are LNHDA and SQIVND (reference sequence). The CDR3 length is 14 residues. Trimming removed 2 bases at V and 0 bases at J, with 8 bases between. CDR3: CASSILDGSYEQYF. Written as DNA, the CDR3 is TGTGCCAGTAGTATACTAGACGGCTCCTACGAGCAGTACTTC.

The sample holds many counts of this clonotype. V and J are TRBV7-2 and TRBJ2-3, with D possibly TRBD2 on 7 matching bases. V was pared by 2 bases and J by 6 bases, with 15 bases between. The CDR3 spans 15 residues. Germline assignment: CDR1 SGHTA and CDR2 FQGNSA. The CDR3 is CASSLRGGAIDTQYF. CDR3 DNA sequence: TGTGCCAGCAGCTTAAGGGGGGGGGCCATCGATACGCAGTATTTT.

This clonotype has more than one count but fewer than ten. A much larger clone is a single base away; this may be a read error. The chain recombines TRBV6-1 with TRBJ2-7; D is uncertain. Germline assignment: CDR1 MNHNS and CDR2 SASEGT. The CDR3 consists of 14 residues. The CDR3 DNA is TGTGCCAGCAGTGAAATGAGCCAGGCCTACGAGCGGTACTTC. Amino acids: CASSEMSQAYERYF.

This rearrangement joins TRBV7-2 to TRBJ2-5; 9 positions match TRBD2. This CDR3 region has 16 residues. Trimming cost V 5 bases and J 5 bases; bases outside gene matches: 12. In germline, CDR1 is SGHTA, CDR2 FQGNSA. The CDR3 loop is CASSRDISGGRETQYF. The CDR3 DNA follows: TGTGCCAGCAGCCGGGACATCAGCGGGGGGCGTGAGACCCAGTACTTC.

Of note for this clonotype: This could be a read error, since a much larger clone is one nucleotide away. The V and J genes are TRBV19 and TRBJ1-5; D remains ambiguous. The CDR3 has 13 amino acids. Germline CDR1 and CDR2: LNHDA and SQIVND (reference sequence). In DNA, the CDR3 is TGTGCCAGTAGTAAGACAACCAATCAGCTCCAGCATTTT. It translates to CASSKTTNQLQHF.

This clonotype was found many times. The chain is built from TRBV20-1 and TRBJ2-5, with D unresolved. CDR3 length: 15 residues. Germline values: CDR1 DFQATT, CDR2 SNEGSKA (reference sequence). The V and J ends lost 0 bases and 1 base respectively, with 12 bases between them. The CDR3 DNA follows: TGCAGTGCTAGAGATAGGACCACATCCCAAGAGACCCAGTACTTC. Its protein product is CSARDRTTSQETQYF.